Following are 6 T cell receptor beta chains from one sample sequenced in a study of blood T cell repertoires in COVID-19 (dated by TCRdb to about 2020). Library preparation used the immunoSEQ multiplex PCR assay. Here the immuneACCESS table is served through TCRdb, limited to in-frame sequences with V and J called. Missing clones are a known gap in these copies; in checked studies unresolved V genes cover under half, and the rest lacks a known reason. Here the sample has some 130,000 clones; 80% to 90% occur a single time. The ten top clones hold about 4.5% of the sample. The specimen was PBMCs or T cells enriched from blood (not recorded which). The receptors come from a man in his fifties who had recovered from COVID-19.

The chain recombines TRBV5-4 with TRBJ1-2; weak D call: TRBD1 (5 bases). Trimming took off 4 bases at V and 5 bases at J, with 15 bases between the two ends. From germline, CDR1 is SGHNT and CDR2 YYREEE (reference sequence). The CDR3 has 14 residues. CDR3 in DNA: TGTGCCAGCAGCCAACCGGGGACTGGGTATGGCTACACCTTC. Protein product: CASSQPGTGYGYTF.

The rearrangement links TRBV28 to TRBJ2-3; tentative D call: TRBD2 (7 bases). Germline assignment: CDR1 MDHEN and CDR2 SYDVKM. Trimming removed 6 bases from V and 2 bases from J, with 15 bases in between. The CDR3 totals 15 residues. The CDR3 nucleotides read TGTGCCAGCAGCCCTTGGGGGGGCATCACAGATACGCAGTATTTT. Amino acid sequence: CASSPWGGITDTQYF.

The rearrangement uses TRBV7-2 and TRBJ2-1, with D unresolved. Between the trimmed V and J ends, which lost 3 bases and 7 bases, there was a span of 7 bases. The CDR3 runs 12 residues. CDR1 is SGHTA, CDR2 FQGNSA, per germline. The CDR3 here is CASSLYSNEQFF. Here the CDR3 DNA reads TGTGCCAGCAGCTTGTACAGTAATGAGCAGTTCTTC. Together with reference TRBV7-2 and TRBJ2-1, the CDR3 gives the full variable domain: GAGVSQSPSNKVTEKGKDVELRCDPISGHTALYWYRQSLGQGLEFLIYFQGNSAPDKSGLPSDRFSAERTGGSVSTLTIQRTQQEDSAVYLCASSLYSNEQFFGPGTRLTVL.

The rearrangement uses TRBV10-3 and TRBJ2-1; the D gene is possibly TRBD2 (5 bases). V lost 0 bases, J lost 6 bases, and 9 bases lay in between. Germline V CDR1 and CDR2: ENHRY, SYGVKD. The CDR3 has 14 amino acids. As DNA, the CDR3 is TGTGCCATCAGTGAGTCGTTAAGCGGCAATGAGCAGTTCTTC. Amino acid sequence: CAISESLSGNEQFF.

V is TRBV19 and J is TRBJ1-2; 7 bases are a match to TRBD1. CDR1 and CDR2 (germline): LNHDA, SQIVND (reference sequence). The CDR3 runs to 13 residues. Losses at the gene ends were 6 bases for V and 2 bases for J; bases not matched to a gene: 3. For the CDR3, the DNA is TGTGCCAGTAGCATACAGGGGAACTATGGCTACACCTTC. Its protein is CASSIQGNYGYTF.

CDR3 loop: CASRQQVNTEAFF. CDR3 nucleotide sequence: TGTGCCAGCAGGCAACAGGTAAACACTGAAGCTTTCTTT. The V gene is TRBV28, the J gene TRBJ1-1, with D perhaps TRBD1 (5 bases). The germline V gene encodes CDR1 MDHEN and CDR2 SYDVKM. CDR3 length equals 13 residues. The V end was cut by 6 bases, the J end by 2 bases, with 10 bases between.